One and the same sample provided the 8 T cell receptor beta chains below, sequenced in a study of identifying expanded T cells in peripheral blood. Libraries were prepared by immunoSEQ multiplex PCR; TCRdb keeps only in-frame clonotypes and omits some of them. In the table there are around 82,000 clones, over 80% of which are singletons. Sequencing used blood. These receptors were taken from a person between 18 and 69 years old in good health.

V is TRBV4-3 and J is TRBJ2-2; 8 bases are shared with TRBD1. The ends lost 0 bases at V and 0 bases at J; junction bases unmatched: 9. Germline CDR1 and CDR2: LGHNA and YSLEER. This CDR3 has 19 amino acids. As DNA, the CDR3 is TGCGCCAGCAGCCAAGAACTCCAGGGGGCTGTCACGAACACCGGGGAGCTGTTTTTT. It yields the protein CASSQELQGAVTNTGELFF.

The rearrangement links TRBV28 to TRBJ1-2, with D perhaps TRBD1 (5 bases). The germline V and J ends were trimmed by 6 bases and 5 bases, with 16 bases remaining between them. Germline CDR1 MDHEN, CDR2 SYDVKM. The CDR3 loop spans 14 amino acids. CDR3 loop: CASSLGTGVYGYTF. CDR3 sequence (DNA): TGTGCCAGCAGCCTCGGGACCGGCGTTTATGGCTACACCTTC.

In its sample, this clone was seen once. The J gene is TRBJ2-2, the V gene TRBV18, with D perhaps matching TRBD1 (6 bases). The CDR3 extends over 15 amino acids. Germline values: CDR1 KGHSH, CDR2 LQKENI. V lost 3 bases, J lost 5 bases, and 13 bases lay in between. The CDR3 region has the DNA TGTGCCAGCTCACCCGGGGCAGGGGCGACCGGGGAGCTGTTTTTT. Amino acid sequence: CASSPGAGATGELFF. The full variable domain, rest sourced from reference TRBV18 and TRBJ2-2, is NAGVMQNPRHLVRRRGQEARLRCSPMKGHSHVYWYRQLPEEGLKFMVYLQKENIIDESGMPKERFSAEFPKEGPSILRIQQVVRGDSAAYFCASSPGAGATGELFFGEGSRLTVL.

This clone was observed once. The CDR3 loop reads CASSQARDYGYTF. The CDR3 nucleotides are TGCGCCAGCAGCCAAGCCAGGGATTATGGCTACACCTTC. The chain has TRBV4-3 and TRBJ1-2; maybe TRBD1 (5 bases). The CDR3 is 13 amino acids. Trimming cost V 1 base and J 5 bases, with 8 bases left between them. Germline V gene sequence: CDR1 LGHNA, CDR2 YSLEER.

The chain links TRBV5-1 to TRBJ2-5; the D gene is possibly TRBD1 (8 bases). CDR3 length equals 14 residues. Trimming stripped 2 bases from V and 7 bases from J, with 15 bases between. The germline gives CDR1 SGHRS, CDR2 YFSETQ. CDR3 in amino acids: CASSLTDREGTQYF. DNA for the CDR3: TGCGCCAGCAGCTTAACGGACAGGGAGGGGACCCAGTACTTC.

The chain links TRBV11-2 to TRBJ2-7; D might be TRBD1 or TRBD2, each matching 6 bases. The ends were cut back, 1 base at V and 6 bases at J, with 16 bases in the middle. Germline V gene data show CDR1 as SGHAT and CDR2 as FQNNGV. This CDR3 is built from 15 residues. For the CDR3, the DNA is TGTGCCAGCAGCTTAGGGGGGGCTTTCGGGTCCGAGCAGTACTTC. The encoded protein is CASSLGGAFGSEQYF.

CDR3 DNA: TGTGCCAGCAGTTCCCCCCGGGCCAGAAACACTGAAGCTTTCTTT. Amino acids: CASSSPRARNTEAFF. The rearrangement uses TRBV28 and TRBJ1-1; no clear D gene. CDR1 and CDR2 (germline): MDHEN, SYDVKM. The CDR3 totals 15 residues. Trimming took 4 bases from V and 2 from J, leaving 14 bases between them.

The rearrangement uses TRBV6-6 and TRBJ2-7; 11 bases line up with TRBD1. The V gene's germline CDR1 is MNHNY and CDR2 SVGAGI (reference sequence). V gave up 1 base and J gave up 4 bases; unmatched junction bases: 3. The length of the CDR3 is 15 residues. CDR3: CASSYFGTGGYEQYF. DNA of the CDR3: TGTGCCAGCAGTTACTTCGGGACAGGGGGATACGAGCAGTACTTC.